The TCR beta chain under discussion was sequenced for a study of cytomegalovirus exposure and HLA in healthy donors. Study-wide points: Across HLA loci, a later analysis found differing TCR association rates, with DRB1 most and HLA-C fewest. Per published accounts, TCR beta sequences correctly predicted the HLA-A and HLA-B alleles of most subjects.

The PCR used 60 Vbeta and 13 Jbeta primers. TCRdb keeps only in-frame clones here, not all; method: immunoSEQ multiplex PCR. The data show about 210,000 clones, roughly 84% seen once. About this clone: The antigen remains unidentified.

Trimming took 4 bases from V and 6 from J, leaving 22 bases between them. CDR1 is GTSNPN, CDR2 SVGIG, per germline (reference sequence). There are 16 residues in the CDR3. Sequenced sample: PBMCs. The V gene is TRBV30, the J gene TRBJ2-1; TRBD2 might be the D (6 bases). This clonotype was sampled from a girl aged 2-10 years in good health and CMV-seronegative. The CDR3: CAWIAPSGQGPNEQFF. CDR3 DNA sequence: TGTGCCTGGATCGCCCCCAGCGGGCAGGGCCCCAATGAGCAGTTCTTC.